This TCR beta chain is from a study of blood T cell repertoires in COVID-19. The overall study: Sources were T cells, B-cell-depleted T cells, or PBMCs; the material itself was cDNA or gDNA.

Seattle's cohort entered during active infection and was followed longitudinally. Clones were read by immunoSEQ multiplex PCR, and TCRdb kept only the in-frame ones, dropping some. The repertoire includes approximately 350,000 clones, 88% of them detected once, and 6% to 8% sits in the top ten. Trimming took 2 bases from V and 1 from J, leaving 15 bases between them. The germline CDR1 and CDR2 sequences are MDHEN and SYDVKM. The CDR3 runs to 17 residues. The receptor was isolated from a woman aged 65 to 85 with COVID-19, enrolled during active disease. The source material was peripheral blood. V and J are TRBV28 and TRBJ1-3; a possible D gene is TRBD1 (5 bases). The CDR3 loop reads CASSLRAKGWSGNTIYF. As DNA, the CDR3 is TGTGCCAGCAGTTTAAGGGCTAAGGGGTGGTCTGGAAACACCATATATTTT.